This TCR beta chain comes out of a study of blood T cell repertoires in COVID-19. On the study more broadly: In each case, the material was cDNA or gDNA derived from T cells, B-cell-depleted T cells, or PBMCs.

Repertoires were generated with immunoSEQ multiplex PCR, while TCRdb's copy carries only in-frame clones and drops some. Among hundreds of thousands of clones, about 91% were seen once, and the ten largest hold approximately 2.4%. The age range of participants was 18 to 89 years, with residence in about two dozen US areas. Cohort assignment relied on participant-reported clinical history. This TCR was recovered from a woman aged 25 to 39 with acute COVID-19. The sequencing input was PBMCs or T cells enriched from blood (not recorded which).

The CDR3 sequence is CASTGGYNSPLHF. CDR3 nucleotides: TGTGCCAGCACAGGAGGATATAATTCACCCCTCCACTTT. The rearrangement links TRBV25-1 to TRBJ1-6; no definite D call. This CDR3 has 13 residues. Deletions cut 7 bases from V and 4 bases from J, with 8 bases between. Germline V CDR1 and CDR2: MGHDK, SYGVNS.